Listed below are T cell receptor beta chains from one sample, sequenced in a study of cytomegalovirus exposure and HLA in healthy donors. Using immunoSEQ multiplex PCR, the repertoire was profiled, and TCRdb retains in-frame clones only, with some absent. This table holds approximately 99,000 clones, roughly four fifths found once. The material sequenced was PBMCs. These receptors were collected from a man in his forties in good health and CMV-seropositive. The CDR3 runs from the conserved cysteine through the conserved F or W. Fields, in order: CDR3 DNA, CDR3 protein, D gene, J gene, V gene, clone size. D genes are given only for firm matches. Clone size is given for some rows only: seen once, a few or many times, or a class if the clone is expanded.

cdr3_nt: TGCAGTGCGCAGAGAAGCGATGAGCAGTTCTTC; cdr3_aa: CSAQRSDEQFF; d_call: NA; j_call: TRBJ2-1; v_call: TRBV20-1; clone_size: NA
cdr3_nt: TGTGCCAGCAGCGCCGACAGGGTCGGTGGCGAGCAGTACTTC; cdr3_aa: CASSADRVGGEQYF; d_call: TRBD1; j_call: TRBJ2-7; v_call: TRBV11-2; clone_size: NA
cdr3_nt: TGTGCCAGCAGCGTAGCTGGCCGGGGGAAGTACAATGAGCAGTTCTTC; cdr3_aa: CASSVAGRGKYNEQFF; d_call: NA; j_call: TRBJ2-1; v_call: TRBV9; clone_size: NA
cdr3_nt: TGTGCCAGCACCCTCAGGGGTCAGCCCCAGCATTTT; cdr3_aa: CASTLRGQPQHF; d_call: NA; j_call: TRBJ1-5; v_call: TRBV28; clone_size: NA
cdr3_nt: TGTGCCAGCAGCATAAGGGGGCCTGGGGCCAACGTCCTGACTTTC; cdr3_aa: CASSIRGPGANVLTF; d_call: TRBD1; j_call: TRBJ2-6; v_call: TRBV7-9; clone_size: NA
cdr3_nt: TGTGCCAGCAGTTTACGCCGCCCGCGGACAGGTTATAACAGCAATCAGCCCCAGCATTTT; cdr3_aa: CASSLRRPRTGYNSNQPQHF; d_call: TRBD1; j_call: TRBJ1-5; v_call: TRBV28; clone_size: NA
cdr3_nt: TGTGCCAGCAGGGGCCAGGGCGTTTACGAGCAGTACTTC; cdr3_aa: CASRGQGVYEQYF; d_call: NA; j_call: TRBJ2-7; v_call: TRBV7-9; clone_size: few
cdr3_nt: TGTGCCAGCAGCGTAGGGGGGGGAATATCAACTAATGAAAAACTGTTTTTT; cdr3_aa: CASSVGGGISTNEKLFF; d_call: NA; j_call: TRBJ1-4; v_call: TRBV9; clone_size: NA
cdr3_nt: TGTGCCAGCAGCTTGGGACAGGGGTCCTACGAGCAGTACTTC; cdr3_aa: CASSLGQGSYEQYF; d_call: TRBD1; j_call: TRBJ2-7; v_call: TRBV5-6; clone_size: NA
cdr3_nt: TGTGCCAGCAGTCCCCCCGGAGGGGCTGGGGCCAACGGCCTGACTTTC; cdr3_aa: CASSPPGGAGANGLTF; d_call: NA; j_call: TRBJ2-6; v_call: TRBV28; clone_size: NA
cdr3_nt: TGTGCCAGCAGTCGAGTAAGGGGGAATATCGGCAATCAGCCCCAGCATTTT; cdr3_aa: CASSRVRGNIGNQPQHF; d_call: NA; j_call: TRBJ1-5; v_call: TRBV28; clone_size: NA
cdr3_nt: TGTGCCAGCAGTCCCAGACAGGGAAGTGAAGCTTTCTTT; cdr3_aa: CASSPRQGSEAFF; d_call: TRBD1; j_call: TRBJ1-1; v_call: TRBV14; clone_size: once
cdr3_nt: TGTGCCAGCAGCTTAGATACTAGCGGGGGATCGTACGAGCAGTACTTC; cdr3_aa: CASSLDTSGGSYEQYF; d_call: TRBD2; j_call: TRBJ2-7; v_call: TRBV11-2; clone_size: NA
cdr3_nt: TGTGCCAGCAGCTTAAGGGGTGGATACGAGCAGTACTTC; cdr3_aa: CASSLRGGYEQYF; d_call: NA; j_call: TRBJ2-7; v_call: TRBV11-1; clone_size: few
cdr3_nt: TGTGCCAGCAGCTTGGGAGGGGGCTATGGCTACACCTTC; cdr3_aa: CASSLGGGYGYTF; d_call: NA; j_call: TRBJ1-2; v_call: TRBV5-5; clone_size: NA
cdr3_nt: TGTGCCAGCACGTGGGTCGGGGGATCCAATCAGCCCCAGCATTTT; cdr3_aa: CASTWVGGSNQPQHF; d_call: NA; j_call: TRBJ1-5; v_call: TRBV2; clone_size: NA
cdr3_nt: TGTGCCAGCAGTGCCAGGACAGATGCAGCTAATGAAAAACTGTTTTTT; cdr3_aa: CASSARTDAANEKLFF; d_call: NA; j_call: TRBJ1-4; v_call: TRBV2; clone_size: NA
cdr3_nt: TGCGCCAGCAGCTCTCAGCGGAGGCAGTACTTC; cdr3_aa: CASSSQRRQYF; d_call: NA; j_call: TRBJ2-7; v_call: TRBV4-1; clone_size: NA
cdr3_nt: TGTGCCAGCAGCTTAGATGGCCGGACAGAAAGTGAAAAACTGTTTTTT; cdr3_aa: CASSLDGRTESEKLFF; d_call: NA; j_call: TRBJ1-4; v_call: TRBV11-2; clone_size: NA
cdr3_nt: TGTGCCAGCAGTCCCGGGACAGGGGGTTACAATGAGCAGTTCTTC; cdr3_aa: CASSPGTGGYNEQFF; d_call: TRBD1; j_call: TRBJ2-1; v_call: TRBV6-5; clone_size: NA
cdr3_nt: TGTGCCAGCAGCCCGGGGGGGCCCGCAGATACGCAGTATTTT; cdr3_aa: CASSPGGPADTQYF; d_call: TRBD2; j_call: TRBJ2-3; v_call: TRBV7-3; clone_size: few
cdr3_nt: TGTGCCACCAGCAGAGATCTGCTAGCGGGCGCCTACGAGCAGTACTTC; cdr3_aa: CATSRDLLAGAYEQYF; d_call: TRBD2; j_call: TRBJ2-7; v_call: TRBV15; clone_size: NA
cdr3_nt: TGTGCCAGCAGCTTGGGCCGGGGGCAGCCCCAGCATTTT; cdr3_aa: CASSLGRGQPQHF; d_call: NA; j_call: TRBJ1-5; v_call: TRBV7-2; clone_size: NA
cdr3_nt: TGTGCCAGCAGCCGACAGAAGACCTCTGGAAACACCATATATTTT; cdr3_aa: CASSRQKTSGNTIYF; d_call: NA; j_call: TRBJ1-3; v_call: TRBV14; clone_size: NA
cdr3_nt: TGTGCCAGCAGCTTGGGGTTTAGCGGGAGGGCCCTTGAGACCCAGTACTTC; cdr3_aa: CASSLGFSGRALETQYF; d_call: TRBD2; j_call: TRBJ2-5; v_call: TRBV5-6; clone_size: once
cdr3_nt: TGTGCCAGCAGCTCGGTTGGTCGATTTGATGGCTACACCTTC; cdr3_aa: CASSSVGRFDGYTF; d_call: NA; j_call: TRBJ1-2; v_call: TRBV14; clone_size: NA
cdr3_nt: TGTGCCAGCAAACAGGGAAACACTGAAGCTTTCTTT; cdr3_aa: CASKQGNTEAFF; d_call: NA; j_call: TRBJ1-1; v_call: TRBV19; clone_size: few
cdr3_nt: TGTGCCAGCAGCGAACAGGGTCTAGCCAAAAACAGTCAGTACTTC; cdr3_aa: CASSEQGLAKNSQYF; d_call: NA; j_call: TRBJ2-4; v_call: TRBV5-4; clone_size: NA
cdr3_nt: TGCGCCAGCGCAGGCGGAGGCTCGTCCGAGCAGTACTTC; cdr3_aa: CASAGGGSSEQYF; d_call: NA; j_call: TRBJ2-7; v_call: TRBV10-2; clone_size: NA
cdr3_nt: TGCAGCGTTGAATTGTTTACTAAGGGGGTACCCGAGCAGTACTTC; cdr3_aa: CSVELFTKGVPEQYF; d_call: NA; j_call: TRBJ2-7; v_call: TRBV29-1; clone_size: few
cdr3_nt: TGTGCCAGCAGTTTAGTCGTCAGTCAGCCCCAGCATTTT; cdr3_aa: CASSLVVSQPQHF; d_call: NA; j_call: TRBJ1-5; v_call: TRBV27; clone_size: NA
cdr3_nt: TGTGCCAGTAGTCAGGGGTATACGCAGTATTTT; cdr3_aa: CASSQGYTQYF; d_call: NA; j_call: TRBJ2-3; v_call: TRBV25-1; clone_size: NA
cdr3_nt: TGTGCCAGCAGCTTAGTCCGTGGCACCCTTGGGAGTGAGCAGTACTTC; cdr3_aa: CASSLVRGTLGSEQYF; d_call: NA; j_call: TRBJ2-7; v_call: TRBV7-8; clone_size: NA
cdr3_nt: TGCGCCAGCAGCTTGTCGGCTAGCGAGCACTCCTACGAGCAGTACTTC; cdr3_aa: CASSLSASEHSYEQYF; d_call: NA; j_call: TRBJ2-7; v_call: TRBV5-1; clone_size: NA
cdr3_nt: TGTGCCAGCAGTGACTCCTCAGGGCCTAACCTTCCCTCCTGGGGCTACACCTTC; cdr3_aa: CASSDSSGPNLPSWGYTF; d_call: NA; j_call: TRBJ1-2; v_call: TRBV6-4; clone_size: NA
cdr3_nt: TGTGCCAGCAGGAGGAGGTTATTTGGAAACACCATATATTTT; cdr3_aa: CASRRRLFGNTIYF; d_call: NA; j_call: TRBJ1-3; v_call: TRBV2; clone_size: NA
cdr3_nt: TGCGCCAGCAGCCAAGGGCCTAGCGGAAACTACGAGCAGTACTTC; cdr3_aa: CASSQGPSGNYEQYF; d_call: TRBD2; j_call: TRBJ2-7; v_call: TRBV4-1; clone_size: NA
cdr3_nt: TGTGCCAGCTCACCGGGACTAGCGGGACGAACAGATACGCAGTATTTT; cdr3_aa: CASSPGLAGRTDTQYF; d_call: TRBD2; j_call: TRBJ2-3; v_call: TRBV18; clone_size: NA
cdr3_nt: TGTGCCAGCTCTACGACTAGCACCCAAGATACGCAGTATTTT; cdr3_aa: CASSTTSTQDTQYF; d_call: TRBD2; j_call: TRBJ2-3; v_call: TRBV18; clone_size: NA
cdr3_nt: TGTGCCTGGAGTGTAACACCGAAACAGGGAGAGCAGTTCTTC; cdr3_aa: CAWSVTPKQGEQFF; d_call: NA; j_call: TRBJ2-1; v_call: TRBV30; clone_size: few
cdr3_nt: TGTGCCAGCATAGGCAGGGGTCGAGGAAACACCATATATTTT; cdr3_aa: CASIGRGRGNTIYF; d_call: NA; j_call: TRBJ1-3; v_call: TRBV2; clone_size: NA
cdr3_nt: TGTGCCAGTAGTTGGGGGACTAGCGGGAGTTTGGACATTCAGTACTTC; cdr3_aa: CASSWGTSGSLDIQYF; d_call: TRBD2; j_call: TRBJ2-4; v_call: TRBV19; clone_size: NA